This T cell receptor beta chain is drawn from a study of PD-1 blockade in classical Hodgkin lymphoma (dated by TCRdb to 2018 to 2021). Describing the broader study: Nivolumab dosing was 3 mg/kg intravenously every 2 weeks, continuing until either disease progression or unacceptable toxicity. To define a peripheral blood immune signature of response to PD-1 blockade in classical Hodgkin lymphoma, the study combined TCR beta sequencing with CyTOF.

The Qiagen DNeasy kit was used to extract genomic DNA both from unsorted PBMCs and from the negatively selected CD4+ and CD8+ fractions. TCR beta CDR3 regions were subjected to amplification by immunoSEQ multiplex PCR with primers that anneal to V and J segments. Amplification bias was minimized using a synthetic immune receptor repertoire, and residual bias was removed computationally after sequencing. In the authors' own workflow: Custom Python scripts were used to quantify repertoire diversity as the Shannon entropy index. The unsorted, CD4+ and CD8+ repertoires were each analyzed separately, with the exception of combined analyses, where CD4+ and CD8+ sequences were merged in silico. A clone was considered expanded if an increase in frequency of at least 2-fold after treatment relative to C1D1 was found, and a pseudocount of 0.5 was applied to clones undetected at baseline. Singleton clones were defined as clones with 0 or 1 copy at C1D1, and non-singleton clones were defined as clones with 2 or more copies. Clones expanded in unsorted samples were annotated as CD4+, CD8+ or unknown by matching protein sequences in sorted samples from the same patient. Wilcoxon tests on paired samples were used to test changes in diversity from C1D1 to C4D1. TCRdb limited this immuneACCESS table to in-frame rearrangements with V and J called. A share of clones is missing; checked studies link under half to unresolved V genes, and the rest is unexplained. V, J and clone size derive from that table, while D and trimming were established from the DNA sequence. The sample has tens of thousands of clones on record, roughly 80% of them singletons. The biggest ten clones account for about 12% of the sample.

Study-wide conclusions, independent of this receptor: Among trial patients, those achieving complete response had baseline diversity similar to that of newly diagnosed patients, while diversity was significantly lower in partial responders and progressors. Patients starting nivolumab less than 1 year after ASCT had lower diversity and were excluded from later analyses to avoid confounding by immune reconstitution. CD4+ but not CD8+ TCR diversity rose significantly by C4D1 (p=0.0027 vs p=0.16), most apparent in complete responders (p=0.02). The study covered only a single clinical trial cohort, and the causes of the repertoire differences, possibly disease activity or prior therapy, were still not defined. Baseline TCR diversity was reported as lower in newly diagnosed patients than in healthy donors, and lower still in relapsed/refractory patients.

In the case of this clone: No antigen is known for it. No much larger clone is present one base from it, and per-base qualities are unavailable.

V is reduced by 4 bases and J by 7 bases, leaving a spacing of 14 bases between them. The germline V gene gives CDR1 as SGHDT and CDR2 as YYEEEE. From the cysteine through the phenylalanine, the CDR3 covers 13 amino acids. Just the 39-base CDR3 DNA is kept, in frame starting at base 1. The time point label, read with the paper, signifies: cycle 4 day 1 (C4D1), after more than 5 weeks of nivolumab. Every trial patient had relapsed following autologous stem cell transplantation, and prior brentuximab vedotin exposure was what differed among cohorts A, B and C. The trial cohort included 50 to 60 patients with relapsed/refractory classical Hodgkin lymphoma, and each patient had a best overall response of complete response, partial response or progressive disease. In the multi-cohort phase II CheckMate 205 trial, trial patients received single-agent nivolumab. An independent review committee assessed best overall response by applying the 2007 International Working Group response criteria. Trial PBMCs were collected just before the start of nivolumab (C1D1) and during therapy at cycle 2 day 1 and cycle 4 day 1. Peripheral blood was collected in 8 mL Vacutainer Cell Preparation Tubes, from which PBMCs were isolated by centrifugation and then cryopreserved.

The material was peripheral blood mononuclear cells (PBMCs), obtained before the fourth cycle of nivolumab. This receptor was obtained from a human donor with classical Hodgkin lymphoma. The chain couples TRBV5-6 to TRBJ2-5; the D gene is perhaps TRBD2, from 5 matching bases. The CDR3 in this case is CASSPDGGLTQYF. The sequence in DNA is TGTGCCAGCAGCCCCGATGGAGGTTTGACCCAGTACTTC.